The clone carrying this T cell receptor (beta chain) was picked up a small number of times. TCRdb analysed the 5' RACE reads with MiXCR anew, one entry per CDR3 protein. The sample has around 310,000 distinct CDR3 sequences; roughly an eighth are singletons. This CDR3 spans 18 amino acids. Trimming took 3 bases from V and 10 from J, leaving 25 bases between them. Per the germline V gene, CDR1 is SGHTA and CDR2 is FQGNSA. This sample is drawn from a study of T-cell memory formation after mild COVID-19. Whole-study context: For the most part, TCR clusters were specific to one donor.

V gene TRBV7-2 combines with J gene TRBJ1-6, with a weak D call TRBD1 (5 bases). The material sequenced was PBMCs or a T cell subset sorted from them (not recorded which). This receptor was identified in a man between 18 and 29 years old who had mild COVID-19 (a few samples of this study predate the infection). Cell type and time point are not known. CDR3 DNA: TGTGCCAGCAGCTTGGGCGTCCGGGGCGGGCCGTCTTACTCACCCCTCCACTTT. It encodes CASSLGVRGGPSYSPLHF.